The 21 T cell receptor beta chains below were found in one sample sequenced in a study of cytomegalovirus exposure and HLA in healthy donors. PCR used 60 Vbeta primers and 13 Jbeta primers. The table came from immunoSEQ multiplex PCR; TCRdb's copy has only in-frame clones and leaves some out. The sample consists of fewer than 250,000 clones, approximately 80% of them appearing once. The sample comprised PBMCs. The receptors here all came from a woman in her forties or fifties in good health and CMV-seropositive.

This clone has just a few counts. V usage is TRBV7-9 and J usage is TRBJ2-7; TRBD2 agrees at 7 bases. V lost 0 bases, J lost 4 bases, and 6 bases stayed unmatched. The CDR3 has 15 residues. CDR1 is SEHNR and CDR2 is FQNEAQ in the germline V gene (reference sequence). The CDR3 here is CASSLAMGRVYEQYF. The CDR3 region has the DNA TGTGCCAGCAGCTTAGCAATGGGGAGGGTTTACGAGCAGTACTTC.

CDR3 in DNA: TGTGCCAGCAGCCCCCGGGCGGGGCGGAACACTGAAGCTTTCTTT. Protein: CASSPRAGRNTEAFF. The gene calls are TRBV7-2 and TRBJ1-1; TRBD1 is a possible D gene (5 bases). The CDR3 runs to 15 residues. The germline V gene has CDR1 SGHTA and CDR2 FQGNSA. Trimming removed 5 bases from V and 1 base from J, with 14 bases in between.

This clone occurred a few times. This rearrangement joins TRBV4-1 to TRBJ1-5, with D uncertain. The CDR3 runs to 15 residues. Germline V CDR1 and CDR2: MGHRA, YSYEKL. V was clipped by 1 base and J by 4 bases, with 11 bases between them. The CDR3 region has the DNA TGCGCCAGCAGCCAAGTGGCAAGACAAAATCAGCCCCAGCATTTT. Amino acids: CASSQVARQNQPQHF.

The chain links TRBV28 to TRBJ1-2; D might be TRBD1 (5 bases). V was shortened by 3 bases and J by 8 bases, with 16 bases between the two germline ends. CDR1 is MDHEN and CDR2 is SYDVKM in the germline V gene. The CDR3 has 14 residues. CDR3 sequence reads: CASSLGPPGRGYTF. The CDR3 nucleotides are TGTGCCAGCAGTTTGGGACCCCCAGGGAGGGGCTACACCTTC.

The rearrangement uses TRBV2 and TRBJ1-1; TRBD1 matches 8 bases. J lost 1 base, V lost 5 bases, and 3 bases had no gene match. The CDR3 is 14 residues long. Germline CDR1 reads SNHLY; CDR2 reads FYNNEI. The DNA of the CDR3 is TGTGCCAGCAGTTGGACAGGGACGAACACTGAAGCTTTCTTT. This translates into CASSWTGTNTEAFF.

The J gene is TRBJ2-1, the V gene TRBV29-1; the D is unclear. The CDR3 extends over 11 amino acids. Trimming removed 5 bases from V and 8 bases from J, with 10 bases in between. Germline CDR1 and CDR2: SQVTM and ANQGSEA. The CDR3 nucleotides read TGCAGCGTTTCCGCTATCCATGAGCAGTTCTTC. Translated: CSVSAIHEQFF.

V usage is TRBV2 and J usage is TRBJ2-3; the match to TRBD1 covers 7 bases. In germline, CDR1 is SNHLY, CDR2 FYNNEI. V shed 5 bases and J 7 bases; nucleotides not matched to a gene: 9. CDR3 size: 14 residues. CDR3 in DNA: TGTGCCAGCAGTCCGTCCACAGGGGTCCATACGCAGTATTTT. It encodes CASSPSTGVHTQYF.

This chain connects TRBV4-1 to TRBJ1-1; 7 bases map to TRBD1. The CDR3 consists of 17 residues. Germline CDR1 is MGHRA and CDR2 is YSYEKL. J lost 4 bases, V lost 0 bases, and 11 bases had no gene match. The CDR3 reads CASSQDGGRGAPTEAFF. In DNA, the CDR3 is TGCGCCAGCAGCCAAGATGGTGGCAGGGGGGCGCCCACTGAAGCTTTCTTT.

This clone was found once. The V and J genes are TRBV7-2 and TRBJ1-5, with unresolved D. The V gene's germline CDR1 is SGHTA and CDR2 FQGNSA. This CDR3 region has 14 residues. V lost 1 base and J lost 6, with 10 bases in between. The chain's CDR3 is CASSLGGQGQPQHF. The CDR3 DNA reads as TGTGCCAGCAGCTTAGGAGGGCAAGGTCAGCCCCAGCATTTT.

This chain joins TRBV7-9 and TRBJ2-2, with D perhaps matching TRBD1 (6 bases). Trimming took off 4 bases at V and 6 bases at J, with 21 bases between the two ends. The CDR3 consists of 17 residues. The germline gives CDR1 SEHNR, CDR2 FQNEAQ (reference sequence). The CDR3 here is CASSSHRTVFGAGELFF. The CDR3 bases are TGTGCCAGCAGCTCACATCGGACAGTTTTTGGGGCCGGGGAGCTGTTTTTT.

The J gene is TRBJ1-1, the V gene TRBV14; D is possibly TRBD1 (6 bases). Trimming left V 1 base short and J 0 bases short, with 15 bases between. Germline values: CDR1 SGHDN, CDR2 FVKESK. The CDR3 has 17 amino acids. The CDR3 region has the DNA TGTGCCAGCAGCCAAGTGGGCAGGGGTTGGATGAACACTGAAGCTTTCTTT. Translation: CASSQVGRGWMNTEAFF.

This clone was picked up one time. The V call is TRBV28, the J call TRBJ2-5, with 8 bases matching TRBD2. V trimming: 6 bases; J trimming: 5 bases; junction bases outside the gene matches: 8. The CDR3 contains 14 residues. The germline gives CDR1 MDHEN, CDR2 SYDVKM. CDR3: CASRPAGALETQYF. The CDR3 DNA follows: TGTGCCAGCAGACCAGCGGGGGCTTTGGAGACCCAGTACTTC. Full variable domain (remainder filled in from reference TRBV28 and TRBJ2-5): DVKVTQSSRYLVKRTGEKVFLECVQDMDHENMFWYRQDPGLGLRLIYFSYDVKMKEKGDIPEGYSVSREKKERFSLILESASTNQTSMYLCASRPAGALETQYFGPGTRLLVL.

The CDR3 protein is CASSLTQSYTEAFF. The CDR3 DNA follows: TGTGCCAGCAGCTTAACCCAGTCGTACACTGAAGCTTTCTTT. The gene calls are TRBV28 and TRBJ1-1; D gene ambiguous. CDR1 and CDR2 from the germline V gene are MDHEN and SYDVKM. V shed 6 bases and J shed 3 bases, with 14 bases lying between them. CDR3 size: 14 residues.

This clone was counted once. This chain uses TRBV19 with TRBJ2-7; a weak D match, TRBD1 (5 bases). From germline, CDR1 is LNHDA and CDR2 SQIVND (reference sequence). The CDR3 runs 15 residues. Trimming removed 6 bases from V and 2 bases from J, with 17 bases in between. The CDR3 DNA sequence: TGTGCCAGTAGAGAAACAGGTCTAGTTCCCTACGAGCAGTACTTC. Translation gives CASRETGLVPYEQYF.

V usage is TRBV27 and J usage is TRBJ2-3, with D possibly TRBD2 on 5 matching bases. This CDR3 comprises 12 residues. Germline V gene data show CDR1 as MNHEY and CDR2 as SMNVEV (reference sequence). V was shortened by 3 bases and J by 7 bases, with 8 bases between the two germline ends. The CDR3 DNA reads as TGTGCCAGCAGTTTGAGCGGATATACGCAGTATTTT. Its translation is CASSLSGYTQYF.

The chain's CDR3 is CASSLSSGYFGGYTF. CDR3 sequence (DNA): TGTGCCAGCAGCTTGTCTTCAGGGTATTTCGGTGGCTACACCTTC. The chain combines TRBV5-4 with TRBJ1-2; D is possibly TRBD1 (5 bases). Per the germline V gene, CDR1 is SGHNT and CDR2 is YYREEE (reference sequence). The CDR3 runs 15 residues. The ends were cut back, 1 base at V and 7 bases at J, with 17 bases in the middle.

This clone was detected a few times. The chain combines TRBV5-1 with TRBJ2-2; TRBD2 is a possible D gene (6 bases). Germline CDR1 reads SGHRS; CDR2 reads YFSETQ. V lost 5 bases, J lost 6 bases, and 14 bases lay in between. This CDR3 has 14 residues. The CDR3: CASSGGVLSGELFF. DNA of the CDR3: TGCGCCAGCAGTGGCGGGGTCCTATCCGGGGAGCTGTTTTTT.

The chain carries TRBV20-1 and TRBJ2-7; 8 nucleotides match TRBD1. Germline V gene lookup returns CDR1 DFQATT and CDR2 SNEGSKA (reference sequence). The V and J ends lost 8 bases and 0 bases, in that order; junction bases with no gene match: 0. The CDR3 runs to 11 residues. CDR3 sequence (DNA): TGCAGTACAGGGGGCTCCTACGAGCAGTACTTC. It specifies CSTGGSYEQYF.

V gene TRBV28 combines with J gene TRBJ1-1; no reliable D call. Germline V gene lookup returns CDR1 MDHEN and CDR2 SYDVKM. The CDR3 totals 13 residues. Trimming cost V 7 bases and J 1 base, with 10 bases left between them. The CDR3 region is CASILPGNTEAFF. For the CDR3, the DNA is TGTGCCAGCATCCTACCAGGGAACACTGAAGCTTTCTTT. Together with reference TRBV28 and TRBJ1-1, the CDR3 gives the full variable domain: DVKVTQSSRYLVKRTGEKVFLECVQDMDHENMFWYRQDPGLGLRLIYFSYDVKMKEKGDIPEGYSVSREKKERFSLILESASTNQTSMYLCASILPGNTEAFFGQGTRLTVV.

The gene calls are TRBV6-1 and TRBJ1-4; D unresolved. This CDR3 has 13 residues. V was shortened by 5 bases and J by 7 bases, with 11 bases between the two germline ends. From germline, CDR1 is MNHNS and CDR2 SASEGT. The CDR3 reads CASSPRRGEKLFF. In nucleotides, the CDR3 is TGTGCCAGCAGTCCCCGTCGGGGTGAAAAACTGTTTTTT.

The V and J genes are TRBV5-1 and TRBJ2-1; 8 positions match TRBD1. J was trimmed by 6 bases and V by 3 bases; bases with no gene match: 8. CDR3 size: 15 residues. Germline V gene sequence: CDR1 SGHRS, CDR2 YFSETQ. The CDR3 spells CASSSQGGIGNEQFF. The CDR3 DNA sequence: TGCGCCAGCAGCTCACAGGGGGGTATAGGCAATGAGCAGTTCTTC. Combining the CDR3 with reference TRBV5-1 and TRBJ2-1 gives the whole variable domain KAGVTQTPRYLIKTRGQQVTLSCSPISGHRSVSWYQQTPGQGLQFLFEYFSETQRNKGNFPGRFSGRQFSNSRSEMNVSTLELGDSALYLCASSSQGGIGNEQFFGPGTRLTVL.